The 27 T cell receptor beta chains given below trace back to one sample, sequenced in a study of control samples from healthy donors and cancer patients. Clones were read by immunoSEQ multiplex PCR, and TCRdb kept only the in-frame ones, dropping some. The sample consists of tens of thousands of clones, roughly 95% of them appearing once. The source material was blood. The source is a woman aged 18-29 years in good health.

The rearrangement joins TRBV5-8 to TRBJ2-3, with D unresolved. The CDR3 covers 14 residues. CDR1 is SGHTS, CDR2 YDEGEE, per germline. The V end lost 3 bases, the J end lost 0 bases, and 8 bases lay between the germline ends. In DNA form, the CDR3 reads TGTGCCAGCAGCTCCCGACGGAGCACAGATACGCAGTATTTT. It specifies CASSSRRSTDTQYF.

V and J are TRBV5-1 and TRBJ1-2; D may be TRBD1 (6 bases). The CDR3 covers 16 residues. V was cut by 2 bases and J by 3 bases, with 17 bases left in between. CDR1 and CDR2 (germline): SGHRS, YFSETQ. The CDR3 DNA reads as TGCGCCAGCAGCTTAATCGCAGGGGTTGGGTACTATGGCTACACCTTC. Translation: CASSLIAGVGYYGYTF.

V gene TRBV15 combines with J gene TRBJ2-5; D gene unclear. CDR1 and CDR2 (germline): LNHNV, YYDKDF (reference sequence). The CDR3 runs to 14 residues. Trimming pared 5 bases from V and 3 bases from J, leaving 13 bases between. The DNA of the CDR3 is TGTGCCACCAGCCAGGAGTCAACAGAAGAGACCCAGTACTTC. This codes for CATSQESTEETQYF.

This chain joins TRBV11-2 and TRBJ1-1; TRBD1 agrees at 7 bases. Trimming cost V 2 bases and J 4 bases; bases outside gene matches: 1. Per germline, CDR1 SGHAT and CDR2 FQNNGV. This CDR3 contains 13 residues. The CDR3 protein is CASSLRQGTEAFF. The DNA of the CDR3 is TGTGCCAGCAGCTTACGACAGGGCACTGAAGCTTTCTTT.

The rearrangement links TRBV9 to TRBJ1-1, with D perhaps TRBD1 (6 bases). This CDR3 is 13 amino acids long. Germline CDR1 SGDLS, CDR2 YYNGEE. V was trimmed by 4 bases and J by 3 bases, leaving 10 bases between them. The CDR3 sequence: CASSLGGDTEAFF. CDR3 coding DNA: TGTGCCAGCAGCCTCGGGGGCGACACTGAAGCTTTCTTT.

The chain carries TRBV5-8 and TRBJ2-6; perhaps D is TRBD1 or TRBD2 (5 bases each). V was shortened by 0 bases and J by 4 bases, with 14 bases between the two germline ends. Germline CDR1 is SGHTS and CDR2 is YDEGEE. The CDR3 runs to 17 residues. The CDR3 coding sequence is TGTGCCAGCAGCTTGGCGGGGCGTGGTGACGGGGCCAACGTCCTGACTTTC. Translating gives CASSLAGRGDGANVLTF.

The chain has TRBV18 and TRBJ2-3; D perhaps matches TRBD1 (5 bases). The CDR3 is made up of 13 amino acids. With 3 bases removed from V and 4 bases from J, the gap between germline ends came to 8 bases. Germline loops: CDR1 KGHSH, CDR2 LQKENI. CDR3 amino acids: CASSPDSPDTQYF. Written as DNA, the CDR3 is TGTGCCAGCTCACCCGACAGTCCAGATACGCAGTATTTT.

A few counts support this clone. The gene calls are TRBV6-4 and TRBJ1-6; D is unresolved. V lost 3 bases and J 5 bases, leaving 11 bases between the germline ends. CDR3 size: 15 residues. Germline V gives CDR1 MRHNA, CDR2 SNTAGT. This CDR3 reads CASSDTAGDNSPLHF. The CDR3 nucleotides are TGTGCCAGCAGTGATACGGCAGGAGATAATTCACCCCTCCACTTT.

This rearrangement joins TRBV6-5 to TRBJ1-3; D remains ambiguous. The CDR3 spans 13 residues. V was trimmed by 6 bases and J by 0 bases, leaving 6 bases between them. Looked up from germline, CDR1 is MNHEY and CDR2 is SVGAGI. The CDR3 DNA follows: TGTGCCAGCAGCTTAAGCTCTGGAAACACCATATATTTT. Protein: CASSLSSGNTIYF.

The chain links TRBV11-2 to TRBJ1-2; 10 nucleotides line up with TRBD1. V shed 4 bases and J 14 bases; nucleotides not matched to a gene: 10. The germline V gene has CDR1 SGHAT and CDR2 FQNNGV. This CDR3 has 13 amino acids. In DNA form, the CDR3 reads TGTGCCAGCAGCTCGCCCCTAGGGACAGGGGTGACCTTC. Translation: CASSSPLGTGVTF.

This clone occurred once. The CDR3 reads CASSPGTGPGETQYF. CDR3 bases: TGTGCCAGCAGCCCCGGGACAGGGCCAGGAGAGACCCAGTACTTC. This sequence joins TRBV6-5 and TRBJ2-5, with 9 bases fitting TRBD1. Germline CDR1 and CDR2: MNHEY and SVGAGI. V dropped 6 bases and J dropped 4; count of bases not matched to a gene: 9. This CDR3 region has 15 residues.

This chain connects TRBV24-1 to TRBJ1-5, with 11 bases that match TRBD1. Germline CDR1 is KGHDR and CDR2 is SFDVKD. The CDR3 runs 17 residues. V trimming: 9 bases; J trimming: 3 bases; junction bases outside the gene matches: 12. CDR3 protein: CATGFEGQGVFNQPQHF. CDR3 DNA: TGTGCCACCGGGTTTGAGGGACAGGGGGTATTCAATCAGCCCCAGCATTTT.

The chain is built from TRBV30 and TRBJ2-7; perhaps TRBD2 as D (5 bases). V was cut by 0 bases and J by 5 bases, with 11 bases left in between. Germline-derived CDR1 and CDR2 are GTSNPN and SVGIG (reference sequence). This CDR3 contains 13 residues. Here the CDR3 reads CAWSVQEGDEQYF. CDR3 coding DNA: TGTGCCTGGAGTGTACAAGAGGGAGACGAGCAGTACTTC.

V and J are TRBV19 and TRBJ2-5, with 8 positions matching TRBD2. The germline V gene encodes CDR1 LNHDA and CDR2 SQIVND (reference sequence). V was pared by 0 bases and J by 5 bases, with 8 bases of the junction left unmatched. The CDR3 has 16 residues. DNA for the CDR3: TGTGCCAGTAGTATAGACTTATTAATAGCGGGGGAGACCCAGTACTTC. Protein: CASSIDLLIAGETQYF.

CDR3 nucleotide sequence: TGCGCCAGCAGTCAATCGAGGAACACTGAAGCTTTCTTT. It is translated as CASSQSRNTEAFF. J is TRBJ1-1 and V is TRBV23-1; D unresolved. TRBV23-1 counts as an open reading frame of uncertain function. Trimming took 0 bases from V and 1 from J, leaving 3 bases between them. This CDR3 comprises 13 residues.

This chain uses TRBV9 with TRBJ1-6; 9 nucleotides match TRBD1. The germline CDR1 and CDR2 sequences are SGDLS and YYNGEE. With V trimmed by 1 base and J by 5 bases, 4 bases remained unmatched. This CDR3 is 16 amino acids long. The CDR3 DNA sequence: TGTGCCAGCAGCGTAAACCGGGACAGGGATAATTCACCCCTCCACTTT. Its translation: CASSVNRDRDNSPLHF.

The chain has TRBV6-2 or TRBV6-3 and TRBJ2-7; D not resolved. Trimming shortened V by 1 base and J by 3 bases, and 13 bases separated the two germline ends. In germline, CDR1 is MNHEY, CDR2 SVGEGT. The CDR3 loop spans 15 amino acids. The CDR3: CASSYWVPPDYEQYF. In DNA form, the CDR3 reads TGTGCCAGCAGTTACTGGGTCCCCCCGGACTACGAGCAGTACTTC.

This chain links TRBV7-2 with TRBJ1-1, with 7 bases fitting TRBD1. The germline V gene has CDR1 SGHTA and CDR2 FQGNSA. This CDR3 contains 13 residues. V lost 3 bases and J lost 3; bases outside the gene matches: 1. The CDR3 region has the DNA TGTGCCAGCAGCTTCCAGGGGGACACTGAAGCTTTCTTT. It codes for CASSFQGDTEAFF. Full variable domain (rest looked up from reference TRBV7-2 and TRBJ1-1): GAGVSQSPSNKVTEKGKDVELRCDPISGHTALYWYRQSLGQGLEFLIYFQGNSAPDKSGLPSDRFSAERTGGSVSTLTIQRTQQEDSAVYLCASSFQGDTEAFFGQGTRLTVV.

The chain combines TRBV30 with TRBJ1-2; TRBD1 is a possible D gene (5 bases). The V and J ends lost 5 bases and 4 bases respectively, with 14 bases between them. CDR3 length equals 13 residues. Germline values: CDR1 GTSNPN, CDR2 SVGIG (reference sequence). CDR3 nucleotides: TGTGCCTGGGACCAGGGTTCTGGCTATGGCTACACCTTC. Amino acid sequence: CAWDQGSGYGYTF.

The CDR3 loop is CASSPRGNTIYF. The CDR3 DNA is TGTGCCAGCAGTCCCAGGGGAAACACCATATATTTT. The rearrangement links TRBV28 to TRBJ1-3, with no clear D. Germline CDR1 and CDR2: MDHEN and SYDVKM. The CDR3 length is 12 residues. V lost 5 bases to trimming and J lost 4 bases, with 6 bases between them.

The V gene is TRBV4-1, the J gene TRBJ1-1; D uncertain. Between the trimmed V and J ends, which lost 4 bases and 3 bases, there was a span of 12 bases. CDR1 MGHRA and CDR2 YSYEKL come from the germline V gene. The CDR3 covers 14 residues. This CDR3 is CASSPRIEHTEAFF. The CDR3 DNA reads as TGCGCCAGCAGCCCACGGATAGAGCACACTGAAGCTTTCTTT.

The chain recombines TRBV5-1 with TRBJ1-4; D is possibly TRBD1 (6 bases). Trimming took 4 bases from V and 2 from J, leaving 12 bases between them. The CDR3 is 15 residues long. Germline CDR1 SGHRS, CDR2 YFSETQ. Here the CDR3 reads CASSAYRATNEKLFF. CDR3 nucleotides: TGCGCCAGCAGCGCCTACAGGGCCACTAATGAAAAACTGTTTTTT. The variable domain in full, with the rest retrieved from reference TRBV5-1 and TRBJ1-4, is KAGVTQTPRYLIKTRGQQVTLSCSPISGHRSVSWYQQTPGQGLQFLFEYFSETQRNKGNFPGRFSGRQFSNSRSEMNVSTLELGDSALYLCASSAYRATNEKLFFGSGTQLSVL.

The genes are TRBV7-2 and TRBJ2-3; the match to TRBD2 covers 8 bases. V dropped 1 base and J dropped 0; count of bases not matched to a gene: 3. Looked up from germline, CDR1 is SGHTA and CDR2 is FQGNSA. The CDR3 has 16 residues. The CDR3 coding sequence is TGTGCCAGCAGCTTAGTGGGGACTAGTAGCACAGATACGCAGTATTTT. Translation: CASSLVGTSSTDTQYF.

The sample holds one count of this clone. The chain recombines TRBV7-3 with TRBJ2-7, with D possibly called TRBD1 or TRBD2 (6 bases each). The germline V gene has CDR1 SGHTA and CDR2 FQGTGA. This CDR3 has 14 residues. V was trimmed by 2 bases and J by 3 bases, leaving 11 bases between them. The CDR3 here is CASSLLGGGYEQYF. The DNA of the CDR3 is TGTGCCAGCAGCTTACTCGGAGGGGGCTACGAGCAGTACTTC.

V gene TRBV6-5 combines with J gene TRBJ1-2; tentatively, D is TRBD1 (6 bases). The V end was cut by 10 bases, the J end by 4 bases, with 19 bases between. This CDR3 is 14 amino acids long. Germline-derived CDR1 and CDR2 are MNHEY and SVGAGI. The CDR3, as DNA: TGTGCCACAACAGGGACGGGCCCCCCCTATGGCTACACCTTC. It codes for CATTGTGPPYGYTF.

The rearrangement links TRBV28 to TRBJ1-2, with 8 bases matching TRBD1. CDR1 MDHEN and CDR2 SYDVKM come from the germline V gene. This CDR3 is built from 15 residues. Trimming removed 3 bases from V and 1 base from J; junction bases left unmatched: 4. In nucleotides, the CDR3 is TGTGCCAGCAGTTTTTCAGGACAGGGTAACTATGGCTACACCTTC. This sequence encodes CASSFSGQGNYGYTF.

V usage is TRBV3-1 (or the pseudogene TRBV3-2) and J usage is TRBJ1-1; a possible D gene is TRBD1 (5 bases). The CDR3 loop spans 16 amino acids. Trimming removed 4 bases from V and 3 bases from J, with 18 bases in between. Germline CDR1 is LGHDT and CDR2 is YNNKEL (reference sequence). The CDR3 nucleotides are TGTGCCAGCAGCCCCACACCCTCAGGGTGGTACACTGAAGCTTTCTTT. Its protein is CASSPTPSGWYTEAFF.